The 29 T cell receptor beta chains below were found in one sample sequenced in a study of shared clonotypes between healthy human individuals. The assay was immunoSEQ multiplex PCR, and TCRdb's table has in-frame clones only and misses some. The table shows under 850,000 clones, with 55% to 80% occurring only once. Sequenced input: memory CD4+ T cells sorted from blood. Subset here: CD45RA-negative fraction. The receptors stem from a woman aged 25 to 39 in good health.

The chain combines TRBV18 with TRBJ1-5; D not resolved. Trimming left V 4 bases short and J 5 bases short, with 9 bases between. This CDR3 comprises 13 residues. Germline-derived CDR1 and CDR2 are KGHSH and LQKENI. Here the CDR3 DNA reads TGTGCCAGCTCACGGGCAGAACATCAGCCCCAGCATTTT. This encodes CASSRAEHQPQHF.

This clone was seen more than once but under ten times. Other DNA sequences of this sample code for an identical CDR3. V and J are TRBV4-2 and TRBJ2-2, with a possible D match to TRBD1 (5 bases). Trimming took off 1 base at V and 5 bases at J, with 11 bases between the two ends. CDR1 and CDR2 (germline): LGHNA, YNFKEQ. CDR3 length: 15 amino acids. Written as DNA, the CDR3 is TGTGCCAGCAGCCAAGCAGACAGAGATACCGGGGAGCTGTTTTTT. Residues: CASSQADRDTGELFF.

The V gene is TRBV6-1, the J gene TRBJ2-7; D may correspond to TRBD1 or TRBD2 (7 bases each). CDR1 and CDR2 from the germline V gene are MNHNS and SASEGT. CDR3 length: 15 amino acids. V was shortened by 6 bases and J by 0 bases, with 15 bases between the two germline ends. The CDR3 spells CASRGGRGHSYEQYF. The CDR3 DNA reads as TGTGCCAGCAGAGGAGGGAGGGGGCACTCCTACGAGCAGTACTTC.

This clone showed up just once. CDR3 DNA: TGTGCCAGTAGTTCCAGGACAGGTGCAGAGACCCAGTACTTC. Translating gives CASSSRTGAETQYF. The gene calls are TRBV19 and TRBJ2-5, with 7 bases aligning to TRBD1. Germline-derived CDR1 and CDR2 are LNHDA and SQIVND (reference sequence). V shed 5 bases, J shed 4 bases, and the junction held 7 bases outside the gene matches. There are 14 residues in the CDR3.

This rearrangement joins TRBV28 to TRBJ1-4; the match to TRBD1 covers 7 bases. With V trimmed by 8 bases and J by 5 bases, 11 bases remained unmatched. The CDR3 runs 15 residues. CDR1 is MDHEN and CDR2 is SYDVKM in the germline V gene. CDR3 protein: CASRWSGQINEKLFF. DNA for the CDR3: TGTGCCAGCCGGTGGTCGGGACAGATCAATGAAAAACTGTTTTTT.

This clone was observed a few times. This chain connects TRBV11-2 to TRBJ2-5; 12 bases are shared with TRBD2. This CDR3 spans 16 amino acids. V gave up 1 base and J gave up 7 bases; unmatched junction bases: 7. CDR1 and CDR2 from the germline V gene are SGHAT and FQNNGV. The CDR3: CASSLALAGGAGTQYF. DNA of the CDR3: TGTGCCAGCAGCTTAGCCCTAGCGGGAGGGGCGGGGACCCAGTACTTC.

The V gene is TRBV30, the J gene TRBJ2-4; no clear D. CDR3 length: 17 amino acids. Germline V gene sequence: CDR1 GTSNPN, CDR2 SVGIG (reference sequence). V was trimmed by 0 bases and J by 0 bases, leaving 15 bases between them. As DNA, the CDR3 is TGTGCCTGGAGTGTACTTCCTCACCGGCAAGCCAAAAACATTCAGTACTTC. This encodes CAWSVLPHRQAKNIQYF.

This sequence joins TRBV6-6 and TRBJ2-6; possible D gene TRBD1, 5 bases. Germline-derived CDR1 and CDR2 are MNHNY and SVGAGI (reference sequence). V shed 6 bases and J shed 0 bases, with 9 bases lying between them. The CDR3 is 15 amino acids. DNA of the CDR3: TGTGCCAGCAGGCTCGACAGCTCTGGGGCCAACGTCCTGACTTTC. Translated: CASRLDSSGANVLTF.

In DNA form, the CDR3 reads TGTGCCAGCAGGACGCAGGGACTAGCGATTTCCGAGCAGTACTTC. Its translation: CASRTQGLAISEQYF. The chain combines TRBV2 with TRBJ2-7; 10 bases agree with TRBD2. Germline lookup yields CDR1 SNHLY and CDR2 FYNNEI. V gave up 6 bases and J gave up 6 bases; unmatched junction bases: 11. CDR3 size: 15 residues.

V is TRBV5-1 and J is TRBJ1-1; tentatively, D is TRBD1 (5 bases). The CDR3 runs to 14 residues. V lost 4 bases, J lost 5 bases, and 15 bases lay in between. CDR1 and CDR2 from the germline V gene are SGHRS and YFSETQ. The CDR3 nucleotides read TGCGCCAGCAGCCCTGGGACGCAGGGTACTGAAGCTTTCTTT. Translation gives CASSPGTQGTEAFF.

The chain combines TRBV2 with TRBJ2-4, with D maybe TRBD1 (5 bases). Germline V gives CDR1 SNHLY, CDR2 FYNNEI. V lost 3 bases to trimming and J lost 6 bases, with 9 bases between them. This CDR3 comprises 13 residues. In DNA form, the CDR3 reads TGTGCCAGCAGTGACAGGGATCGAAACATTCAGTACTTC. This gives the protein CASSDRDRNIQYF.

The gene calls are TRBV4-2 and TRBJ2-3, with D perhaps TRBD2 (5 bases). Germline V CDR1 and CDR2: LGHNA, YNFKEQ. The V end lost 0 bases, the J end lost 9 bases, and 16 bases lay between the germline ends. The CDR3 consists of 15 residues. CDR3 region: CASSQDSGVRETQYF. The DNA of the CDR3 is TGTGCCAGCAGCCAAGATTCGGGTGTGAGGGAAACGCAGTATTTT.

This clone was counted once. This sequence joins TRBV29-1 and TRBJ2-2, with D possibly being TRBD2 (6 bases). The germline V gene encodes CDR1 SQVTM and CDR2 ANQGSEA. Trimming took 6 bases from V and 8 from J, leaving 19 bases between them. CDR3 length: 14 amino acids. This CDR3 reads CSVLGLFKGGELFF. The CDR3 region has the DNA TGCAGCGTCCTAGGACTATTCAAGGGGGGGGAGCTGTTTTTT.

V is TRBV5-1 and J is TRBJ1-2, with D possibly TRBD1 on 6 matching bases. Germline V gives CDR1 SGHRS, CDR2 YFSETQ. Trimming removed 4 bases at V and 6 bases at J, with 16 bases between. There are 14 residues in the CDR3. The CDR3, as DNA: TGCGCCAGCAGCCCGGAGCGGACAGCTCATGGCTACACCTTC. Protein: CASSPERTAHGYTF.

The chain recombines TRBV5-6 with TRBJ1-1; TRBD1 matches at 8 bases. This CDR3 comprises 16 residues. After removal of 4 bases from V and 1 base from J, the junction contained 9 bases not matched to a gene. Germline V gene lookup returns CDR1 SGHDT and CDR2 YYEEEE. The CDR3 DNA reads TGTGCCAGCAGCACCAGGGACAGGCCTACGAACACTGAAGCTTTCTTT. Its translation is CASSTRDRPTNTEAFF.

V usage is TRBV11-3 and J usage is TRBJ1-2; no reliable D call. The CDR3 is 15 residues long. Looked up from germline, CDR1 is SGHNT and CDR2 is YENEEA. V gave up 1 base and J gave up 5 bases, with 14 bases separating them. CDR3: CASSLGSRLRYGYTF. The CDR3 region has the DNA TGTGCCAGCAGCTTAGGTTCCCGACTGAGATATGGCTACACCTTC.

A single count supports this clone. As DNA, the CDR3 is TGTGCCAGCAGCCAAGATCGGTTAGGACAGGGGGTAGAGACCCAGTACTTC. As protein: CASSQDRLGQGVETQYF. This chain links TRBV4-2 with TRBJ2-5, with TRBD1 matching over 10 bases. With V trimmed by 0 bases and J by 4 bases, 8 bases remained unmatched. The germline CDR1 and CDR2 sequences are LGHNA and YNFKEQ. The CDR3 runs to 17 residues.

In regard to this clone: One end of the junction does not line up with germline, which may come from a read error. Other nucleotide sequences from this sample produce the same CDR3. This chain joins TRBV12-5 and TRBJ2-3; D is undetermined. In germline, CDR1 is LGHNT, CDR2 FRNRAP. This CDR3 contains 13 residues. The CDR3 DNA sequence: TGTGCTAGTGGATTGGGTAGCACAGATACGCAGTATTTT. Its translation is CASGLGSTDTQYF.

The chain is built from TRBV27 and TRBJ2-1, with 11 bases fitting TRBD2. The germline gives CDR1 MNHEY, CDR2 SMNVEV (reference sequence). The CDR3 has 15 residues. Trimming cost V 3 bases and J 8 bases; bases outside gene matches: 6. CDR3 residues: CASSFRTSGSDEQFF. As DNA, the CDR3 is TGTGCCAGCAGTTTTCGTACTAGCGGGAGTGATGAGCAGTTCTTC.

The sample holds many counts of this clone. The chain carries TRBV10-2 and TRBJ1-1; D ambiguous. The V and J ends lost 4 bases and 1 base respectively, with 13 bases between them. The CDR3 totals 15 residues. CDR1 WSHSY and CDR2 SAAADI come from the germline V gene. The CDR3 DNA reads TGCGCCAGCAGTGTCCCCGGCGGCCGGAACACTGAAGCTTTCTTT. Its protein product is CASSVPGGRNTEAFF.

This sequence joins TRBV27 and TRBJ2-7, with no clear D. This CDR3 contains 14 residues. Trimming took 5 bases from V and 7 from J, leaving 18 bases between them. The germline CDR1 and CDR2 sequences are MNHEY and SMNVEV (reference sequence). The CDR3 sequence is CASSPRLTSREQYF. The CDR3, as DNA: TGTGCCAGCAGTCCCAGACTCACCTCGAGGGAGCAGTACTTC.

As concerns this clone: The identical CDR3 is also encoded by other nucleotide sequences in the sample. This chain joins TRBV6-1 and TRBJ1-5; D uncertain. This CDR3 contains 14 residues. Germline-derived CDR1 and CDR2 are MNHNS and SASEGT. The ends were cut back, 6 bases at V and 0 bases at J, with 9 bases in the middle. The CDR3 protein is CASSDGHSNQPQHF. The CDR3 coding sequence is TGTGCCAGCAGCGACGGTCATAGCAATCAGCCCCAGCATTTT.

This clone was seen a few times. V is TRBV27 and J is TRBJ1-1, with no clear D. The CDR3 consists of 16 residues. Trimming left V 5 bases short and J 4 bases short, with 20 bases between. Germline-derived CDR1 and CDR2 are MNHEY and SMNVEV (reference sequence). The CDR3, as DNA: TGTGCCAGCAGTGGGAGGGCCTACTTGGTGCGCACTGAAGCTTTCTTT. Translated: CASSGRAYLVRTEAFF.

In nucleotides, the CDR3 is TGTGCCAGCAGTTTCCCGGGACAGCAAGAGACCCAGTACTTC. This sequence encodes CASSFPGQQETQYF. V and J are TRBV28 and TRBJ2-5; 7 bases align to TRBD1. J was trimmed by 2 bases and V by 3 bases; bases with no gene match: 3. The germline CDR1 and CDR2 sequences are MDHEN and SYDVKM. This CDR3 spans 14 amino acids.

This chain links TRBV5-1 with TRBJ1-3; tentative D call: TRBD1 (5 bases). Per germline, CDR1 SGHRS and CDR2 YFSETQ. The CDR3 has 14 residues. V gave up 4 bases and J gave up 0 bases, with 8 bases separating them. Here the CDR3 DNA reads TGCGCCAGCAGCCGACAGTCCTCTGGAAACACCATATATTTT. Its translation: CASSRQSSGNTIYF.

The chain combines TRBV6-6 with TRBJ2-2; 8 bases match TRBD2. The germline gives CDR1 MNHNY, CDR2 SVGAGI (reference sequence). J gave up 2 bases and V 7 bases, and 9 bases lay outside the gene matches. This CDR3 is built from 16 residues. The CDR3 sequence: CASTDPGGLNTGELFF. The DNA of the CDR3 is TGTGCCAGCACCGATCCGGGGGGGCTAAACACCGGGGAGCTGTTTTTT.

This clone was found a few times. The rearrangement joins TRBV5-1 to TRBJ2-7; a possible D gene is TRBD1 (6 bases). The ends were cut back, 4 bases at V and 2 bases at J, with 13 bases in the middle. The germline V gene has CDR1 SGHRS and CDR2 YFSETQ. The CDR3 is 14 residues long. DNA of the CDR3: TGCGCCAGCAGCCCCGGGACACTGGCCTACGAGCAGTACTTC. Translated, it gives CASSPGTLAYEQYF.

The CDR3 sequence: CASSPALGNTEAFF. CDR3 nucleotides: TGTGCCAGCAGCCCTGCTTTGGGGAACACTGAAGCTTTCTTT. This chain uses TRBV11-2 with TRBJ1-1; no firm D call. This CDR3 comprises 14 residues. CDR1 SGHAT and CDR2 FQNNGV come from the germline V gene. The V and J ends lost 5 bases and 1 base respectively, with 11 bases between them.

This clone was detected a few times. The chain carries TRBV20-1 and TRBJ1-1, with D possibly matching TRBD1 (5 bases). Trimming pared 5 bases from V and 1 base from J, leaving 5 bases between. Per germline, CDR1 DFQATT and CDR2 SNEGSKA (reference sequence). The CDR3 is made up of 11 amino acids. CDR3 DNA: TGCAGTGCTGGACAGAACACTGAAGCTTTCTTT. This sequence encodes CSAGQNTEAFF.